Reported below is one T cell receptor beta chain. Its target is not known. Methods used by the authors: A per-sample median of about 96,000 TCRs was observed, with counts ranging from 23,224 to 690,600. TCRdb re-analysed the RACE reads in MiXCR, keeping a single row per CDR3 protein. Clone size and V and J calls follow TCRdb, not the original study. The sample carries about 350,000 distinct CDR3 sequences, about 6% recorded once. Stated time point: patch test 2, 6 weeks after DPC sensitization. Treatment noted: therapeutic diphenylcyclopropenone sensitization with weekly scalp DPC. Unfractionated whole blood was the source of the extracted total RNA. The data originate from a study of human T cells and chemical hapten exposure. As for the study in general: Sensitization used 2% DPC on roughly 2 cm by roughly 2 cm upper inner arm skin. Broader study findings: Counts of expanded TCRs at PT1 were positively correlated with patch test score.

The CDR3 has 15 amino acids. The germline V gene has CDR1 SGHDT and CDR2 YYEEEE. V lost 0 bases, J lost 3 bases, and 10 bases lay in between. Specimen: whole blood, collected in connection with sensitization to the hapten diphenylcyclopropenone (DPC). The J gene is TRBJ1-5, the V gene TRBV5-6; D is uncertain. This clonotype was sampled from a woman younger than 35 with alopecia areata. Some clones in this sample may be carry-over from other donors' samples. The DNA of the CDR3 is TGTGCCAGCAGCTTGGCATCCAGGTTCAATCAGCCCCAGCATTTT. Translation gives CASSLASRFNQPQHF.